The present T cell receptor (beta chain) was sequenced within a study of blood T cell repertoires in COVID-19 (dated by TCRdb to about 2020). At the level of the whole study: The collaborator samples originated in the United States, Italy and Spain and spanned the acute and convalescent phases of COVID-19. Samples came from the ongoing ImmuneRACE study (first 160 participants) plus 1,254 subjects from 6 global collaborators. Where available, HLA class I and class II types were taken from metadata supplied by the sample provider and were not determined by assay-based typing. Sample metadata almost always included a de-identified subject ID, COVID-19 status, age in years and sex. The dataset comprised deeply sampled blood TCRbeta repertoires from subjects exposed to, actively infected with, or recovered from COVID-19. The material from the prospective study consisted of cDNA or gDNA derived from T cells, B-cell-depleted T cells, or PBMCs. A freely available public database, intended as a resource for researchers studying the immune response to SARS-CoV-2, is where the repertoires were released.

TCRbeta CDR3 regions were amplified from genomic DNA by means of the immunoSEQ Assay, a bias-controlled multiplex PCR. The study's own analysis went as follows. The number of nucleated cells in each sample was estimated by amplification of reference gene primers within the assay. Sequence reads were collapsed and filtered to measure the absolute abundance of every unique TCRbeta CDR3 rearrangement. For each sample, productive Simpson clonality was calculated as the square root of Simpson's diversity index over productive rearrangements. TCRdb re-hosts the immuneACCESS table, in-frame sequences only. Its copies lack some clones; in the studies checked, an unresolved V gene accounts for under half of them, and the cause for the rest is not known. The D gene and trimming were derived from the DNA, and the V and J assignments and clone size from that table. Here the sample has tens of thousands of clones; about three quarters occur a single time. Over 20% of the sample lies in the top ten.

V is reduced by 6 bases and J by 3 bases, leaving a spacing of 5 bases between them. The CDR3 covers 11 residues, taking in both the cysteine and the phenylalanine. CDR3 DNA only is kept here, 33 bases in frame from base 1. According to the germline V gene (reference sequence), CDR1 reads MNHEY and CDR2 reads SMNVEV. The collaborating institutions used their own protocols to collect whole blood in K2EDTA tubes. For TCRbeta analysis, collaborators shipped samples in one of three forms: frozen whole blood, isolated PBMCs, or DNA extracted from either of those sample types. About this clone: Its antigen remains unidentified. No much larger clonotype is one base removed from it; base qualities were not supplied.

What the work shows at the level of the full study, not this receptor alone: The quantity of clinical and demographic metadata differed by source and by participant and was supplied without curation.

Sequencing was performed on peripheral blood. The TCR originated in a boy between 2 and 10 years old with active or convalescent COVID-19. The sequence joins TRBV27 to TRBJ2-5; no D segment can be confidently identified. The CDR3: CASSFEETQYF. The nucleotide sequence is TGTGCCAGCAGCTTCGAAGAGACCCAGTACTTC.